This T cell receptor (beta chain) was documented in a study of blood T cell repertoires in COVID-19. Profiled with immunoSEQ multiplex PCR; TCRdb holds only in-frame clones, not every one. The sample contains roughly 150,000 clones, approximately 80% of which appear only once. The CDR3 length is 13 residues. V was clipped by 1 base and J by 9 bases, with 10 bases between them. Per the germline V gene, CDR1 is LGHDT and CDR2 is YNNKEL (reference sequence). The gene calls are TRBV3-1 (or the pseudogene TRBV3-2) and TRBJ2-1, with a possible D match to TRBD2 (6 bases). The sequenced sample was PBMCs or T cells enriched from blood (not recorded which). The clonotype was recovered from an older man who had been exposed to COVID-19. The CDR3 DNA reads as TGTGCCAGCAGCCAAGGCAGTAGCGGTGAGCAGTTCTTC. This translates into CASSQGSSGEQFF.